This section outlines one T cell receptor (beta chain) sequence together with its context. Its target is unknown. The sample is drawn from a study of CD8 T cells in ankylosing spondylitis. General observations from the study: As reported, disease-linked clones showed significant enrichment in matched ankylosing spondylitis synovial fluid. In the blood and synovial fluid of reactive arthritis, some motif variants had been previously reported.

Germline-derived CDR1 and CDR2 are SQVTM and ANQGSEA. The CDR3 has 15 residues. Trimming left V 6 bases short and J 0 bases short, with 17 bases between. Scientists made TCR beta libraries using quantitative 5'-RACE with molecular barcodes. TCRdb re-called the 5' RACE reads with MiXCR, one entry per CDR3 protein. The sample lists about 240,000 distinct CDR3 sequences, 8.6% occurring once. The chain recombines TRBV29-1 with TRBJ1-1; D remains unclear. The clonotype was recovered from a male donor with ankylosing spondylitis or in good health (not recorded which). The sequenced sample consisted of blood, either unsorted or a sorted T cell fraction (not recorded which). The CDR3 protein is CSVLRTGEMNTEAFF. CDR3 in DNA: TGCAGCGTACTCAGGACTGGAGAAATGAACACTGAAGCTTTCTTT.